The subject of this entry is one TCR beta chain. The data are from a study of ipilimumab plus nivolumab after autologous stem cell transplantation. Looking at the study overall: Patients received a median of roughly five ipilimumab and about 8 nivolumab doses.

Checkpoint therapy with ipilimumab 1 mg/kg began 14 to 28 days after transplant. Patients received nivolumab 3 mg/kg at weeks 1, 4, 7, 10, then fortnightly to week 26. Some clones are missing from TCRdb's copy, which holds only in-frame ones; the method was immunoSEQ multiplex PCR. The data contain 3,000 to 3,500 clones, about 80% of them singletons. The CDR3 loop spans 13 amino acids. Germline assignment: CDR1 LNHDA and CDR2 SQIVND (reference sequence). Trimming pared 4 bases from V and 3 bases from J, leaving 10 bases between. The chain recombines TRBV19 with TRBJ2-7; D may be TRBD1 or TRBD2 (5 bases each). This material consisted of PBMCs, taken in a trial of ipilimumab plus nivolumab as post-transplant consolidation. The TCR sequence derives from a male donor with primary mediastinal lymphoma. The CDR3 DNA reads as TGTGCCAGTAGTACAAGGGACGGCTACGAGCAGTACTTC. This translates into CASSTRDGYEQYF.